These 23 T cell receptor beta chains came from one sample sequenced in a study of T-cell reconstitution after alpha-beta-depleted transplantation in children. Unique molecular identifiers were used to barcode this TCRbeta library. TCRdb independently ran MiXCR on the PCR reads; one entry per CDR3 protein. The table has 150,000 to 200,000 distinct CDR3 sequences, around 6.8% seen once. The sample was PBMCs from the stem cell graft donor, taken from the stem cell graft. Receptors were obtained from a human donor who donated a stem cell graft to a child with Wiskott-Aldrich syndrome.

The V and J genes are TRBV27 and TRBJ1-1; D is unclear. CDR1 MNHEY and CDR2 SMNVEV come from the germline V gene (reference sequence). The CDR3 is 13 residues long. V was trimmed by 6 bases and J by 7 bases, leaving 15 bases between them. In nucleotides, the CDR3 is TGTGCCAGCAGCCCACGAACATGGGGTGAAGCTTTCTTT. Translating gives CASSPRTWGEAFF.

The gene calls are TRBV14 and TRBJ2-7; D uncertain. The CDR3 consists of 13 residues. V dropped 4 bases and J dropped 5 bases, with 12 bases sitting between them. Germline loops: CDR1 SGHDN, CDR2 FVKESK. In nucleotides, the CDR3 is TGTGCCAGCAGCCGTCAGGCTTTCCACGAGCAGTACTTC. Encoded protein: CASSRQAFHEQYF. The full variable domain, its missing parts supplied by reference TRBV14 and TRBJ2-7, is EAGVTQFPSHSVIEKGQTVTLRCDPISGHDNLYWYRRVMGKEIKFLLHFVKESKQDESGMPNNRFLAERTGGTYSTLKVQPAELEDSGVYFCASSRQAFHEQYFGPGTRLTVT.

There are many counts of this clonotype. V and J are TRBV12-3 or TRBV12-4 and TRBJ1-6; D remains ambiguous. Between the trimmed V and J ends, which lost 2 bases and 8 bases, there was a span of 7 bases. CDR3 length equals 13 residues. CDR3 bases: TGTGCCAGCAGTTTAAGGCAGGATTCACCCCTCCACTTT. Translating gives CASSLRQDSPLHF.

The rearrangement uses TRBV19 and TRBJ2-7, with TRBD2 matching 9 bases. The ends lost 1 base at V and 5 bases at J; junction bases unmatched: 3. Germline V gene lookup returns CDR1 LNHDA and CDR2 SQIVND (reference sequence). The CDR3 spans 14 residues. DNA of the CDR3: TGTGCCAGTAGTATAGTAGCGGGAGTAAACGAGCAGTACTTC. Protein sequence: CASSIVAGVNEQYF.

The V call is TRBV19, the J call TRBJ1-5, with D hard to call. The V and J ends lost 1 base and 0 bases respectively, with 7 bases between them. Germline assignment: CDR1 LNHDA and CDR2 SQIVND (reference sequence). There are 15 residues in the CDR3. CDR3 DNA sequence: TGTGCCAGTAGTATAGGAAGAGGTAGCAATCAGCCCCAGCATTTT. Translated: CASSIGRGSNQPQHF.

This clonotype was recorded at least ten times. The chain uses TRBV20-1 and TRBJ2-4, with D possibly matching TRBD1 (6 bases). Germline values: CDR1 DFQATT, CDR2 SNEGSKA (reference sequence). Between the trimmed V and J ends, which lost 3 bases and 6 bases, there was a span of 12 bases. This CDR3 comprises 13 residues. The CDR3 spells CSARGQGINIQYF. The DNA of the CDR3 is TGCAGTGCTAGGGGGCAGGGGATAAACATTCAGTACTTC.

The rearrangement uses TRBV28 and TRBJ2-3; D possibly corresponds to TRBD1 (8 bases). This CDR3 region has 18 residues. V lost 7 bases and J 0 bases, leaving 23 bases between the germline ends. The germline gives CDR1 MDHEN, CDR2 SYDVKM. The CDR3 nucleotides are TGTGCCAGCACGGTCGGGGGGCAGGGGGCGTTTAGCACAGATACGCAGTATTTT. Its protein is CASTVGGQGAFSTDTQYF.

This clonotype was observed many times. The rearrangement links TRBV4-3 to TRBJ2-2; 9 nucleotides match TRBD2. This CDR3 region has 16 residues. CDR1 LGHNA and CDR2 YSLEER come from the germline V gene. The junction had 11 bases not matched to a gene; V was cut back by 1 base and J by 11 bases. The CDR3 sequence is CASSQAERGVYGELFF. The DNA for the CDR3 is TGCGCCAGCAGCCAAGCTGAGCGGGGGGTCTACGGAGAGCTGTTTTTT.

This clonotype was counted at least ten times. The rearrangement uses TRBV20-1 and TRBJ2-1; D is undetermined. Germline CDR1 is DFQATT and CDR2 is SNEGSKA (reference sequence). The CDR3 spans 14 residues. V lost 0 bases and J lost 2, with 8 bases in between. The CDR3 region is CSAREASAYNEQFF. For the CDR3, the DNA is TGCAGTGCTAGAGAAGCGTCAGCCTACAATGAGCAGTTCTTC.

This clonotype appeared many times. The genes are TRBV6-1 and TRBJ2-7; D perhaps matches TRBD2 (6 bases). V lost 7 bases and J 3 bases, leaving 13 bases between the germline ends. Germline CDR1 MNHNS, CDR2 SASEGT. The CDR3 extends over 13 amino acids. The CDR3 protein is CASTQEGGYEQYF. DNA for the CDR3: TGTGCCAGCACCCAAGAGGGAGGCTACGAGCAGTACTTC.

This clonotype was picked up many times. The chain employs TRBV20-1 and TRBJ2-2; the D is unclear. V shed 3 bases and J shed 0 bases, with 5 bases lying between them. The CDR3 consists of 13 residues. Germline values: CDR1 DFQATT, CDR2 SNEGSKA (reference sequence). CDR3 nucleotide sequence: TGCAGTGCTAGCGCCCCGAACACCGGGGAGCTGTTTTTT. Translation gives CSASAPNTGELFF.

This clonotype has a count of ten or more. J is TRBJ2-7 and V is TRBV20-1; the D is unclear. In germline, CDR1 is DFQATT, CDR2 SNEGSKA (reference sequence). This CDR3 is built from 13 residues. The V gene lost 3 bases and the J gene lost 0 bases, with 9 bases spanning the gap. The CDR3 DNA reads as TGCAGTGCTAGGACTTACCTCTCCTACGAGCAGTACTTC. Translated, it gives CSARTYLSYEQYF.

The genes are TRBV6-2 or TRBV6-3 and TRBJ2-1, with 14 bases that match TRBD2. This CDR3 spans 15 amino acids. The ends lost 4 bases at V and 10 bases at J; junction bases unmatched: 6. Germline values: CDR1 MNHEY, CDR2 SVGEGT. The CDR3, as DNA: TGTGCCAGCAGTTCGGGACTAGCGGGAGTAGGGGAGCAGTTCTTC. As protein: CASSSGLAGVGEQFF.

This clonotype has at least ten counts. The chain recombines TRBV12-3 or TRBV12-4 with TRBJ1-2; 8 bases line up with TRBD1. The CDR3 is 13 residues long. Unmatched junction bases numbered 7, after V lost 5 bases and J lost 8 bases. The CDR3 spells CASSPIDRGGYTF. CDR3 coding DNA: TGTGCCAGCAGTCCGATCGACAGGGGAGGCTACACCTTC.

This rearrangement joins TRBV5-1 to TRBJ2-5; 8 bases match TRBD2. J was trimmed by 6 bases and V by 4 bases; bases with no gene match: 11. Germline lookup yields CDR1 SGHRS and CDR2 YFSETQ. CDR3 length: 15 residues. DNA of the CDR3: TGCGCCAGCAGCCCCTCGGGGGGGCCTAGGAAGACCCAGTACTTC. Translation gives CASSPSGGPRKTQYF.

The CDR3 loop is CASRQGGYSKTQYF. In DNA form, the CDR3 reads TGTGCCAGCAGGCAAGGGGGCTATAGTAAGACCCAGTACTTC. The gene calls are TRBV5-4 and TRBJ2-5, with 7 bases lining up with TRBD1. The ends lost 5 bases at V and 6 bases at J; junction bases unmatched: 10. This CDR3 is 14 amino acids long. Germline CDR1 is SGHNT and CDR2 is YYREEE (reference sequence).

This clonotype was observed many times. The rearrangement links TRBV5-4 to TRBJ2-7, with D unresolved. V was clipped by 3 bases and J by 3 bases, with 13 bases between them. Germline V gene data show CDR1 as SGHNT and CDR2 as YYREEE (reference sequence). The CDR3 contains 14 residues. This CDR3 is CASSSGFKGYEQYF. As DNA, the CDR3 is TGTGCCAGCAGCTCCGGTTTTAAGGGCTACGAGCAGTACTTC.

At least ten counts were recorded for this clonotype. The chain employs TRBV6-5 and TRBJ1-2; the D gene is possibly TRBD1 (5 bases). V lost 0 bases to trimming and J lost 2 bases, with 10 bases between them. Germline values: CDR1 MNHEY, CDR2 SVGAGI. There are 15 residues in the CDR3. CDR3 amino acids: CASSYSPTANYGYTF. In DNA form, the CDR3 reads TGTGCCAGCAGTTACTCGCCGACAGCAAACTATGGCTACACCTTC.

In this sample, this clonotype turned up many times. CDR3 in amino acids: CASSASTGRGYGYTF. For the CDR3, the DNA is TGTGCCAGCAGTGCCTCGACAGGGCGTGGCTATGGCTACACCTTC. The chain is built from TRBV6-5 and TRBJ1-2, with 7 bases identical to TRBD1. CDR1 is MNHEY, CDR2 SVGAGI, per germline. With V trimmed by 5 bases and J by 4 bases, 10 bases remained unmatched. The CDR3 is made up of 15 amino acids.

The rearrangement links TRBV5-1 to TRBJ2-7; the D is unclear. This CDR3 comprises 13 residues. V dropped 3 bases and J dropped 4 bases, with 11 bases sitting between them. CDR1 is SGHRS and CDR2 is YFSETQ in the germline V gene. The CDR3 loop reads CASSSSRGYEQYF. CDR3 DNA: TGCGCCAGCAGCTCCTCGCGTGGTTACGAGCAGTACTTC.

This clonotype was observed many times. The chain is built from TRBV7-9 and TRBJ2-2, with 9 positions matching TRBD1. The CDR3 covers 15 residues. CDR1 and CDR2 from the germline V gene are SEHNR and FQNEAQ (reference sequence). The trim removed 5 bases at V and 5 bases at J, leaving 6 bases unmatched. CDR3 loop: CASSRTGGWTGELFF. Here the CDR3 DNA reads TGTGCCAGCAGCCGTACAGGGGGCTGGACCGGGGAGCTGTTTTTT.

This clonotype came up many times. The V and J genes are TRBV25-1 and TRBJ1-4; 8 bases match TRBD1. V dropped 5 bases and J dropped 10; count of bases not matched to a gene: 6. The CDR3 sequence is 13 residues long. Looked up from germline, CDR1 is MGHDK and CDR2 is SYGVNS. The CDR3 coding sequence is TGTGCCAGCAGTTGGGGGACAGGCTCAAAACTGTTTTTT. This sequence encodes CASSWGTGSKLFF.

This clonotype showed up many times. The J gene is TRBJ2-1, the V gene TRBV4-3; D remains unclear. Trimming stripped 0 bases from V and 5 bases from J, with 11 bases between. The CDR3 is made up of 15 amino acids. Germline V CDR1 and CDR2: LGHNA, YSLEER. CDR3 sequence (DNA): TGCGCCAGCAGCCAAGATTTTCGGCTCGACAATGAGCAGTTCTTC. Its protein is CASSQDFRLDNEQFF.